Sequencing of this TCR beta chain was carried out in a study of regulatory T cells in long-lasting Graves disease. The V and J ends lost 0 bases and 3 bases respectively, with 11 bases between them. The CDR3 is made up of 15 amino acids. The germline V gene encodes CDR1 MGHRA and CDR2 YSYEKL. Time point of the sample: persistent/refractory GD, antithyroid drugs over 5 years with positive TRAb. There was RNA extracted from PBMCs, and the TCR library was made from it. Combining iRepertoire HTBI primers with Arm-PCR of CDR3 regions, the authors built TCR beta libraries. From the multiplex PCR reads, TCRdb called clonotypes with MiXCR, one entry per CDR3 protein. The table shows 650,000 to 850,000 distinct CDR3 sequences, with approximately 29% occurring only once.

The sequencing here drew on peripheral blood mononuclear cells (PBMCs), taken when the disease was refractory, from a patient treated with antithyroid drugs. This sequence originates from a female donor with Graves disease. This chain links TRBV4-1 with TRBJ1-2; D remains ambiguous. The CDR3 loop reads CASSQEDVIHYGYTF. The CDR3 region has the DNA TGCGCCAGCAGCCAAGAGGACGTTATCCACTATGGCTACACCTTC.